This T cell receptor beta chain is from a study of post-analysis software for immune sequencing data (dated by TCRdb to 2013 to 2016). For the wider study: Relapsing-remitting, secondary progressive and progressive-relapsing multiple sclerosis were recorded as disease courses, and subtype annotation was lacking for some patients. The multiple sclerosis patient repertoires were compared with more than 10 previously published healthy control repertoires from donors aged about 6 to 26 years. A subset of samples was prepared in parallel using single-end sample barcoding, then pooled and co-amplified after Illumina adapter ligation.

About this clonotype itself: Its cognate antigen has yet to be identified. Nothing much larger sits one base from this clone, and base qualities are not available.

Preparation of the library involved PCR. Instrument used: Illumina HiSeq 2500. To reduce PCR and sequencing biases, unique molecular identifiers were built into the TCR beta cDNA libraries. Per 1 to 10 million input T cells, approximately 500,000 cDNA molecules were obtained, such that each molecule approximated one T cell. The same protocol used for the earlier healthy control dataset was applied to prepare and sequence the patient libraries. Samples belonging to the same batch were prepared together, multiplexed and sequenced on a shared HiSeq lane. The paper's data handling went like this. MIGEC handled the raw barcoded reads, throwing out single-read molecular identifier groups before consensus assembly and CDR3 extraction. Clonotype tables were post-analysed with VDJtools, and diversity was normalized by down-sampling all datasets to the smallest sample size. Repertoire overlap clustering matched CDR3 amino acid but not nucleotide sequences to correct batch-related cross-sample contamination. TCRdb's own reprocessing of the public reads used fastp at Q25 and MiXCR and kept productive beta chains. Rows merge per CDR3 protein into single entries with the most common DNA and genes. The V and J calls here are based on TCRdb, not the publication. The sample table contains a few hundred thousand distinct CDR3 sequences; only one count was recorded for around 36% of them. About 5.6% of the sample goes to the ten largest clones.

Findings and caveats that apply to the study as a whole: The control group was slightly older than the multiple sclerosis patient group. Normalized Chao1 diversity was significantly lower in multiple sclerosis patients than controls, suggesting substantial peripheral T-cell clonal expansion. Patients showed significantly higher frequencies than controls for roughly five TRBV segments, among them TRBV5-6, TRBV5-1 and TRBV20-1. Direct clustering with F measure showed strong co-clustering of samples prepared in the same batch, prompting a batch-effect correction.

According to the germline V gene, CDR1 reads SQVTM and CDR2 reads ANQGSEA. V is cut by 7 bases and J by 5 bases, and the space between the germline ends is 13 bases. The CDR3 spans 12 residues, from the cysteine through the phenylalanine. Solely the CDR3 DNA is kept, with 36 bases framed from the first base. TCR beta repertoires were profiled from peripheral blood of approximately 13 young patients with multiple sclerosis to demonstrate the VDJtools post-analysis software. The multiple sclerosis patients were children and adolescents ranging in age from roughly 6 to 15 years. Sample: blood. The TCR originated in a girl aged 2-17 years with multiple sclerosis. The chain is encoded by TRBV29-1 joined to TRBJ2-3; there is no confident call for the D gene. The nucleotides read TGCAGCGCCAACAACCGGCGAGATACGCAGTATTTT. Its protein product is CSANNRRDTQYF.